The rows below give T cell receptor beta chains drawn from one sample of a study of cytomegalovirus exposure and HLA in healthy donors. Repertoires were generated with immunoSEQ multiplex PCR, while TCRdb's copy carries only in-frame clones and drops some. The data show more than 150,000 clones, roughly 84% seen once. Material for sequencing was PBMCs. All receptors derive from a woman aged 18-35 years in good health and CMV-seronegative. Both conserved end residues are part of each CDR3. The D gene is left open where the match is weak. Some rows mark clone size as missing; the rest say once, few, many or name a class of expanded clone.

d_call,clone_size,v_call,j_call,cdr3_nt,cdr3_aa
.,few,TRBV6-1,TRBJ1-3,TGTGCGGCGGTATCTGGAAACACCATATATTTT,CAAVSGNTIYF
.,.,TRBV5-1,TRBJ2-7,TGCGCCAGCAGCTTGGCTCGACAGTCCTACGAGCAGTACTTC,CASSLARQSYEQYF
.,.,TRBV19,TRBJ1-6,TGTGCCAGTAGTTCGCTGCGCTCCTATAATTCACCCCTCCACTTT,CASSSLRSYNSPLHF
TRBD1,.,TRBV30,TRBJ2-7,TGTGCCTGGAGTCTAGGACAGGGGAGCTCCTACGAGCAGTACTTC,CAWSLGQGSSYEQYF
TRBD1,.,TRBV5-5,TRBJ2-2,TGTGCCAGCAGCTTGGTTACAGGGGTCGGGACCGGGGAGCTGTTTTTT,CASSLVTGVGTGELFF
TRBD2,.,TRBV6-5,TRBJ2-3,TGTGCCAGCAGTCCCGGGACTACTCACACAGATACGCAGTATTTT,CASSPGTTHTDTQYF
.,.,TRBV10-3,TRBJ1-2,TGTGCCAACTCCCAAGAAACGAATGGCTACACCTTC,CANSQETNGYTF
.,.,TRBV10-3,TRBJ1-1,TGTGCCATCAGTGAGTCACTGGGGGCGAGCACTGAAGCTTTCTTT,CAISESLGASTEAFF
.,.,TRBV29-1,TRBJ2-6,TGCGCCGGTCGGGAGGGGGCCAACGTCCTGACTTTC,CAGREGANVLTF
.,.,TRBV2,TRBJ1-1,TGTGCCAGCACCAAACACGAAGATGGGGCAGCTTTCTTT,CASTKHEDGAAFF
.,.,TRBV25-1,TRBJ2-7,TGTGCCAGCAGTGAATCCGGAGCCTTCGAGCAGTACTTC,CASSESGAFEQYF
.,.,TRBV9,TRBJ2-3,TGTGCCAGCAACGAATTTACTGTGCGGGGGCCAGGCACAGATACGCAGTATTTT,CASNEFTVRGPGTDTQYF
TRBD2,.,TRBV7-9,TRBJ2-1,TGTGCCAGCAGCTTAGGGGGAAGAGCGGGGGTCGGCAATGAGCAGTTCTTC,CASSLGGRAGVGNEQFF
TRBD1,.,TRBV19,TRBJ1-1,TGTGCCAGTAGTACCTTCTCAGGGGGTCAGACTGAAGCTTTCTTT,CASSTFSGGQTEAFF
.,.,TRBV5-4,TRBJ2-1,TGTGCCAGCAGCTTGGAACGAGACAGGAGGCAGTTCTTC,CASSLERDRRQFF
TRBD2,.,TRBV5-8,TRBJ2-3,TGTGCCAGCAGCTTGTACGGGGGGTCCACAGATACGCAGTATTTT,CASSLYGGSTDTQYF
TRBD2,.,TRBV2,TRBJ2-5,TGTGCCAGCAGTGAAAAAATTAGCGGGGGACCCCAAGAGACCCAGTACTTC,CASSEKISGGPQETQYF
.,.,TRBV19,TRBJ2-2,TGTGCCAGTAGTATAGATCAGGGTGACACCGGGGAGCTGTTTTTT,CASSIDQGDTGELFF
TRBD1,.,TRBV19,TRBJ1-1,TGTGCCTCAACCCGGGGACAGGGGGCAATGAAGGCTGAAGCTTTCTTT,CASTRGQGAMKAEAFF
.,.,TRBV18,TRBJ1-6,TGTGCCAGCTCACCCGGGACTCTCCCCAATTCACCCCTCCACTTT,CASSPGTLPNSPLHF
.,.,TRBV30,TRBJ1-1,TGTGCCCAAGGCCCGGGAAACACTGAAGCTTTCTTT,CAQGPGNTEAFF
TRBD1,.,TRBV23-1,TRBJ1-1,TGCGCCAGTACTACCGAACAGGGGAGTATCGTGAACACTGAAGCTTTCTTT,CASTTEQGSIVNTEAFF
.,.,TRBV27,TRBJ1-1,TGTGCCAGCAGTTTAGAGGGTTCAGCTTTCTTT,CASSLEGSAFF
.,.,TRBV7-7,TRBJ2-2,TGTGCTAGCAGGCCCGGTAGGGGGAACACCGGGGAGCTGTTTTTT,CASRPGRGNTGELFF